These T cell receptor beta chains were read from a single sample in a study of blood T cell repertoires in COVID-19. Only in-frame clones appear in the TCRdb table, and some are missing; sequencing was by immunoSEQ multiplex PCR. The sample holds 120,000 to 150,000 clones; over 80% are singletons and the top ten take approximately 35%. Sequencing used peripheral blood. The source of these receptors is a man in his forties or fifties who had recovered from COVID-19. The CDR3 runs from the conserved cysteine through the conserved F or W. A D gene is named only where the DNA matches it firmly. The size of a clone is reported for some rows only, either as once, few or many, or as a class for expanded clones.

abundance	len	d_gene	v_gene	j_gene	CDR3nt	CDR3aa
NA	13	NA	TRBV14	TRBJ2-7	TGTGCCAGCAGTCCCTTATTATCCTACGAGCAGTACTTC	CASSPLLSYEQYF
once	14	NA	TRBV6-5	TRBJ1-2	TGTGCCAGCGCCCTACGGCAGGACAGCTATGGCTACACCTTC	CASALRQDSYGYTF
NA	13	NA	TRBV3-1/TRBV3-2	TRBJ2-7	TGTGCCAGCAGCCAAACCACCGCGGGCGAGCAGTACTTC	CASSQTTAGEQYF
NA	13	NA	TRBV3-1/TRBV3-2	TRBJ2-5	TGTGCCAGCAGCCAAGACCTGGCCGAGACCCAGTACTTC	CASSQDLAETQYF
NA	16	TRBD1	TRBV19	TRBJ1-5	TGTGCCAGTAGTGTAAGACAGGGGCCAGGCAATCAGCCCCAGCATTTT	CASSVRQGPGNQPQHF
NA	17	NA	TRBV10-3	TRBJ1-5	TGTGCCATCAGTGAGAACTTGGGGGGAGGTCGAAATCAGCCCCAGCATTTT	CAISENLGGGRNQPQHF
few	15	TRBD1	TRBV7-9	TRBJ1-2	TGTGCCAGCAGCTTAGCCGCAGGGGGCGACTATGGCTACACCTTC	CASSLAAGGDYGYTF
NA	13	NA	TRBV6-2/TRBV6-3	TRBJ1-2	TGTGCCAGCAGTCAAGGCGACAGTTATGGCTACACCTTC	CASSQGDSYGYTF
NA	16	TRBD2	TRBV7-2	TRBJ2-3	TGTGCCAGCAGCACACAACTAGCGGGGGTTACAGATACGCAGTATTTT	CASSTQLAGVTDTQYF
NA	14	NA	TRBV4-3	TRBJ1-6	TGCGCCAGCAGCCAAGAGAGCCTCCACCCCCCCCTCCACTTT	CASSQESLHPPLHF
NA	18	NA	TRBV2	TRBJ2-5	TGTGCCAGCAGTGACGACTATAGTAACAGGGTCCTACAAGAGACCCAGTACTTC	CASSDDYSNRVLQETQYF
NA	15	NA	TRBV9	TRBJ2-1	TGTGCCAGCAGCTCCAGGGACACTTCTAACAATGAGCAGTTCTTC	CASSSRDTSNNEQFF
NA	18	TRBD2	TRBV4-3	TRBJ2-1	TGCGCCAGCAGCCAAGGGGCTAGGCTAGCGGGGGGGCGTAATGAGCAGTTCTTC	CASSQGARLAGGRNEQFF
NA	14	NA	TRBV27	TRBJ1-1	TGTGCCAGCAGTTTCCAGGGGCAGAACACTGAAGCTTTCTTT	CASSFQGQNTEAFF
once	13	TRBD1	TRBV13	TRBJ2-5	TGTGCCAGCAACCAACAGGGGGTTGAGACCCAGTACTTC	CASNQQGVETQYF
few	17	TRBD2	TRBV4-2	TRBJ2-2	TGTGCCAGCAGCCCGAGACTAGCGGCGTCGAACACCGGGGAGCTGTTTTTT	CASSPRLAASNTGELFF
NA	15	TRBD1	TRBV19	TRBJ2-3	TGTGCCAGTAGTCCTCTGACAGGGGGCACAGATACGCAGTATTTT	CASSPLTGGTDTQYF
once	15	TRBD2	TRBV5-1	TRBJ2-7	TGCGCCAGCAGCCTGAATAGCGGGGGGGCTTACGAGCAGTACTTC	CASSLNSGGAYEQYF
NA	15	TRBD1	TRBV5-4	TRBJ1-6	TGTGCCAGCAGCGGGGGGGACAGGGGGAATTCACCCCTCCACTTT	CASSGGDRGNSPLHF
once	15	NA	TRBV6-5	TRBJ2-7	TGTGCCAGCAGTCTTCGCGGGATACGCTCCTACGAGCAGTACTTC	CASSLRGIRSYEQYF
NA	12	TRBD1	TRBV29-1	TRBJ2-7	TGCAGCGCCGGGGACAGTTCCTACGAGCAGTACTTC	CSAGDSSYEQYF
NA	15	NA	TRBV6-2/TRBV6-3	TRBJ1-5	TGTGCCAGCAGTTACTCGTTCCCCAGGGGCCAGCCCCAGCATTTT	CASSYSFPRGQPQHF
NA	15	NA	TRBV19	TRBJ2-1	TGTGCCAGTAGCATCGACAGCAACTCCTACAATGAGCAGTTCTTC	CASSIDSNSYNEQFF
NA	14	NA	TRBV15	TRBJ1-2	TGTGCCACCAGCAGAGAACGGGTTACTGTCGGCTACACCTTC	CATSRERVTVGYTF
NA	14	TRBD1	TRBV7-2	TRBJ2-7	TGTGCCAGCAGCTTCACAGGGGGCTCCTACGAGCAGTACTTC	CASSFTGGSYEQYF
NA	18	TRBD1	TRBV18	TRBJ1-1	TGTGCCAGCTCACCTTCTCCCACGGGACAGGGGGCGGGCACTGAAGCTTTCTTT	CASSPSPTGQGAGTEAFF
NA	16	TRBD2	TRBV4-1	TRBJ2-7	TGCGCCAGCAGCCCGGGGACTAGCGAGAGCTCCTACGAGCAGTACTTC	CASSPGTSESSYEQYF
NA	16	TRBD2	TRBV5-1	TRBJ2-5	TGCGCCAGCAGCCTCCGACTAGCGGGGGGCCGGGAGACCCAGTACTTC	CASSLRLAGGRETQYF
NA	16	TRBD1	TRBV10-3	TRBJ1-1	TGTGCCATCAGTGAGCGGGACAGGGGGCTGAGCACTGAAGCTTTCTTT	CAISERDRGLSTEAFF
NA	16	TRBD1	TRBV7-2	TRBJ2-2	TGTGCCAGCAGCACGCAGACAGGGGAGAACACCGGGGAGCTGTTTTTT	CASSTQTGENTGELFF
NA	15	TRBD2	TRBV6-5	TRBJ2-1	TGTGCCAGCAGTCCCTTGCTGCGGGGGGGGGTTGAGCAGTTCTTC	CASSPLLRGGVEQFF
NA	15	TRBD1	TRBV6-2/TRBV6-3	TRBJ1-1	TGTGCCAGCAGTGGCCGGGACAGTTTTACGACTGAAGCTTTCTTT	CASSGRDSFTTEAFF
NA	14	TRBD1	TRBV3-1/TRBV3-2	TRBJ1-2	TGTGCCAGCAGCCCAACAGGGGGCGACTATGGCTACACCTTC	CASSPTGGDYGYTF
NA	12	NA	TRBV12-3/TRBV12-4	TRBJ1-1	TGTGCCAGCAGTTGGGGGGAGACTGAAGCTTTCTTT	CASSWGETEAFF
NA	11	NA	TRBV12-3/TRBV12-4	TRBJ2-1	TGTGCCAGCAGTTTCAACTATGAGCAGTTCTTC	CASSFNYEQFF
NA	14	TRBD1	TRBV7-2	TRBJ2-7	TGTGCCAGCAGCCGGGGACAGCCCTCCTACGAGCAGTACTTC	CASSRGQPSYEQYF
NA	18	NA	TRBV7-3	TRBJ1-1	TGTGCCAGCAGCTTACTCATCGCGAGGTCGGGAGAGGACACTGAAGCTTTCTTT	CASSLLIARSGEDTEAFF
NA	14	NA	TRBV3-1/TRBV3-2	TRBJ1-1	TGTGCCAGCAGCAGGGTCGAGGGAAACACTGAAGCTTTCTTT	CASSRVEGNTEAFF
NA	18	TRBD1	TRBV13	TRBJ2-1	TGTGCCAGCAGCCCGGCCCCTAGACAGGGGAGGTCCTACAATGAGCAGTTCTTC	CASSPAPRQGRSYNEQFF
NA	17	TRBD2	TRBV29-1	TRBJ2-5	TGCAGCGTTGAACTAGCGGGGGGGCCGTTTCCCCAAGAGACCCAGTACTTC	CSVELAGGPFPQETQYF
few	14	NA	TRBV4-3	TRBJ1-2	TGCGCCAGCAGCCGAGACCCGGGGGTTTATGGCTACACCTTC	CASSRDPGVYGYTF
NA	16	TRBD1	TRBV7-9	TRBJ1-4	TGTGCCAGCAGCCGAGACACAGGGGTACCTAATGAAAAACTGTTTTTT	CASSRDTGVPNEKLFF
NA	17	TRBD2	TRBV7-2	TRBJ2-3	TGTGCCAGCAGCTTAGCGCCTGGCGGGGGGGTATCAGATACGCAGTATTTT	CASSLAPGGGVSDTQYF
NA	14	NA	TRBV18	TRBJ2-5	TGTGCCAGCTCACCACCGTCCAGACAAGAGACCCAGTACTTC	CASSPPSRQETQYF
NA	12	NA	TRBV12-3/TRBV12-4	TRBJ2-3	TGTGCCAGCAGTTTTTCCAGGGATACGCAGTATTTT	CASSFSRDTQYF
NA	15	TRBD1	TRBV9	TRBJ1-2	TGTGCCAGCAGCGTAGCTCGGGGGACAGGGGGCGGCTACACCTTC	CASSVARGTGGGYTF
NA	13	NA	TRBV6-5	TRBJ1-5	TGTGCCAGCAGTTACTCGTGGGGCGAGCCCCAGCATTTT	CASSYSWGEPQHF
NA	15	NA	TRBV5-1	TRBJ1-3	TGCGCCAGCAGCTCGGACTTGGGCTCTGGAAACACCATATATTTT	CASSSDLGSGNTIYF
NA	14	NA	TRBV2	TRBJ2-7	TGTGCCAGCAGTGAGAAGAGAAGCTCCTACGAGCAGTACTTC	CASSEKRSSYEQYF
once	14	TRBD2	TRBV5-1	TRBJ2-3	TGCGCCAGCAGCTTGGGACTAGCGGATTATACGCAGTATTTT	CASSLGLADYTQYF
few	11	NA	TRBV20-1	TRBJ2-3	TGCAGTGCTAGACTAGCAGATACGCAGTATTTT	CSARLADTQYF
NA	16	NA	TRBV19	TRBJ1-1	TGTGCCAGTAGTATATCGCCAGGCAGTCCGAACACTGAAGCTTTCTTT	CASSISPGSPNTEAFF
once	17	TRBD1	TRBV5-5	TRBJ2-5	TGTGCCAGCAGCTCCACCACAGGGGCCGCAGACCGAGAGACCCAGTACTTC	CASSSTTGAADRETQYF
NA	14	NA	TRBV3-1/TRBV3-2	TRBJ1-1	TGTGCCAGCAGCCAAGATCGGGTGGGCACTGAAGCTTTCTTT	CASSQDRVGTEAFF
NA	18	TRBD1	TRBV3-1/TRBV3-2	TRBJ1-2	TGTGCCAGCAGCCAAGATCGGGAAGACGTGACAGGGAACTATGGCTACACCTTC	CASSQDREDVTGNYGYTF